The present T cell receptor (beta chain) was sequenced within a study of cytomegalovirus exposure and HLA in healthy donors. A multiplex PCR was run with 60 Vbeta primers and 13 Jbeta primers. Profiled with immunoSEQ multiplex PCR; TCRdb holds only in-frame clones, not every one. This table holds under 80,000 clones, about four fifths found once. Concerning this clone itself: What it recognizes is unknown.

Points from the study as a whole: Cytomegalovirus status was reportedly diagnosed by the classifier with high sensitivity and specificity. It has been reported that TCR beta sequences accurately predicted the HLA-A and HLA-B alleles of most subjects.

CDR3 length equals 13 residues. Trimming removed 4 bases at V and 6 bases at J, with 12 bases between. Germline V CDR1 and CDR2: SGHTA, FQGNSA. The chain uses TRBV7-2 and TRBJ1-1; maybe TRBD1 (5 bases). This sequence was found in a young woman in good health and CMV-seronegative. Material: PBMCs. The CDR3 reads CASSSRRDSEAFF. The CDR3, as DNA: TGTGCCAGCAGCTCACGCCGGGACTCTGAAGCTTTCTTT.